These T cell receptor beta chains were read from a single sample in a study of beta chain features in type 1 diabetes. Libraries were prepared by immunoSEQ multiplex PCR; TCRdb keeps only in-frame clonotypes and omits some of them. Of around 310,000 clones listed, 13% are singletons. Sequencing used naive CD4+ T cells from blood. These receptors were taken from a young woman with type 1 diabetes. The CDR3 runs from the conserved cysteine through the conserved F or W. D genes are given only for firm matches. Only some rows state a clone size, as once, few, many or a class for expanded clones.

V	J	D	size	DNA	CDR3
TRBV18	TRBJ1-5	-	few	TGTGCCAGCTCACAATATACTCTCGTGAGCAATCAGCCCCAGCATTTT	CASSQYTLVSNQPQHF
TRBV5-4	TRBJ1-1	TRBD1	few	TGTGCCAGCAGCCCCGGACAGGTCTTGAACACTGAAGCTTTCTTT	CASSPGQVLNTEAFF
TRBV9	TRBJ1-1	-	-	TGTGCCAGCAGCGTAGGAGAGGGCGCCGACACTGAAGCTTTCTTT	CASSVGEGADTEAFF
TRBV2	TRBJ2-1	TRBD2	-	TGTGCCAGCAGTGAAAGGCTAGCGGGAGGAAGTACGAATGAGCAGTTCTTC	CASSERLAGGSTNEQFF
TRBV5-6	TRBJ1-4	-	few	TGTGCCAGCAGCGCCGTCGGGGGGATAGGGGAAAAACTGTTTTTT	CASSAVGGIGEKLFF
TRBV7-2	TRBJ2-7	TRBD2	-	TGTGCCAGCAGCTTAGTGGCTAGCGGCGAGCAGTACTTC	CASSLVASGEQYF
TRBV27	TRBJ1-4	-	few	TGTGCCAGCAGTTTCCGGGGTCGGGAAAAACTGTTTTTT	CASSFRGREKLFF
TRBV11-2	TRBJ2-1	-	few	TGTGCCAGCAGCTCCCTACGCAGGGGAAGAAATGAGCAGTTCTTC	CASSSLRRGRNEQFF
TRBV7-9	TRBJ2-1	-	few	TGTGCCAGCAGCTTACAAGGGGGTGTCACACGCAATGAGCAGTTCTTC	CASSLQGGVTRNEQFF
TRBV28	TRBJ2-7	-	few	TGTGCCAGCAGTCTCGGAGGGTCGGCCTACGAGCAGTACTTC	CASSLGGSAYEQYF
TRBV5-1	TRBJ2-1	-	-	TGCGCCAGCAGCCCCACAGGGGACTTCAATGAGCAGTTCTTC	CASSPTGDFNEQFF
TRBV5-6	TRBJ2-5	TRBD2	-	TGTGCCAGCAGCTTCAGGGGACTAGCGGGGGAAGAGACCCAGTACTTC	CASSFRGLAGEETQYF
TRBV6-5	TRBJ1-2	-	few	TGTGCCAGCGGAACAGGACAGAACTATGGCTACACCTTC	CASGTGQNYGYTF
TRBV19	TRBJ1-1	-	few	TGTGCCAGTAACATGGGGGCAGGATGGAACACTGAAGCTTTCTTT	CASNMGAGWNTEAFF
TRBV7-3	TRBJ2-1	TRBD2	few	TGTGCCAGCAGCCTGGGACTAGCGGGAAGGAATGAGCAGTTCTTC	CASSLGLAGRNEQFF
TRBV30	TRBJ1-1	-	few	TGTGCCTGGAGTTTCTGGCAGGGGAACACTGAAGCTTTCTTT	CAWSFWQGNTEAFF
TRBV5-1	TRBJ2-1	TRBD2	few	TGCGCCAGCAGCTTGGGTATAGCGGGAGAAGCCTACAATGAGCAGTTCTTC	CASSLGIAGEAYNEQFF
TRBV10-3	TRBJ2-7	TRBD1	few	TGTGCCATCAGGGACAGGGAGTACGAGCAGTACTTC	CAIRDREYEQYF
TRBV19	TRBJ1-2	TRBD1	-	TGTGCCAGTAGTCGGACAGGGTCGTCCTCTCGTGCTGGCTACACCTTC	CASSRTGSSSRAGYTF
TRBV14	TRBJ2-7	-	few	TGTGCCAGCAGCCAAGATCCGGTCCCACGCGAGCAGTACTTC	CASSQDPVPREQYF
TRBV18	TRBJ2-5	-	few	TGTGCCAGCTCACCCCTAGATGCCTCGGGGACCCAGTACTTC	CASSPLDASGTQYF
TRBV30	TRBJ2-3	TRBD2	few	TGTGCCGCGGTTAGCGGGAGGGGATTTGAGACGCAGTATTTT	CAAVSGRGFETQYF
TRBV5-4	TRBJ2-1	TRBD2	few	TGTGCCAGCAGCCCCCCGGGGATAGCGGGCAATGAGCAGTTCTTC	CASSPPGIAGNEQFF
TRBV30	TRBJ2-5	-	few	TGTGCCTGGAGCCAGGACCAAGAGACCCAGTACTTC	CAWSQDQETQYF
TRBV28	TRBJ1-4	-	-	TGTGCCAGCAGTTTCGGGGGAACTAATGAAAAACTGTTTTTT	CASSFGGTNEKLFF
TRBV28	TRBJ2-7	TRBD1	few	TGTGCCAGCAGGAGGGACAGGGAGTACGAGCAGTACTTC	CASRRDREYEQYF
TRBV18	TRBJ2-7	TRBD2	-	TGTGCCAGCTCACTAGGACTAGCGATCTCCTACGAGCAGTACTTC	CASSLGLAISYEQYF
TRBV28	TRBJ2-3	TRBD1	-	TGTGCCAGCAGTCAACGGACAGGGATAAGCACAGATACGCAGTATTTT	CASSQRTGISTDTQYF
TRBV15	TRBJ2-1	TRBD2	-	TGTGCCACCAGCAGACGTAGCGGGAGAGGGGAGCAGTTCTTC	CATSRRSGRGEQFF
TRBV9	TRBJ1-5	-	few	TGTGCCAGCAGCCTCAGGGCCAATCAGCCCCAGCATTTT	CASSLRANQPQHF
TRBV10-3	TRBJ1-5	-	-	TGTGCCATCAGTGAGTCTAGCCAGCCCCAGCATTTT	CAISESSQPQHF
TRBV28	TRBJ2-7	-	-	TGTGCCAGCAGTTTATGGGGGGCTTCCTACGAGCAGTACTTC	CASSLWGASYEQYF
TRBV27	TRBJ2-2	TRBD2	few	TGTGCCAGCAGTCCCCAACTCCTTCGGGCGGGAGTCACCGGGGAGCTGTTTTTT	CASSPQLLRAGVTGELFF
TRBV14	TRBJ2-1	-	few	TGTGCCAGCAGCCGGGGGGTGGGGGAGCTGGTCTATGAGCAGTTCTTC	CASSRGVGELVYEQFF
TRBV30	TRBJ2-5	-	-	TGTGCCTGGAGTGTATTGCAGCGGGAAGAGACCCAGTACTTC	CAWSVLQREETQYF
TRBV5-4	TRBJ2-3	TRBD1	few	TGTGCCAGCAGCTTGGAAAACAGGGGTACCGCAGATACGCAGTATTTT	CASSLENRGTADTQYF
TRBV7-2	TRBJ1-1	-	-	TGTGCCAGCAGCTTAGGCAGTGAAGCTTTCTTT	CASSLGSEAFF
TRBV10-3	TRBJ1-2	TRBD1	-	TGTGCCACACATCCTTTTGGGACAGGGTCTTCGGGCTATGGCTACACCTTC	CATHPFGTGSSGYGYTF
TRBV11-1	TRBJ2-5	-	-	TGTGCCAGCAGCGCCGGGACTCTAGAGGGAGAGACCCAGTACTTC	CASSAGTLEGETQYF
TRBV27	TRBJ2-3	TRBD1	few	TGTGCCAGCAGTCGACAGGGGGCGCAGGGAGATACGCAGTATTTT	CASSRQGAQGDTQYF
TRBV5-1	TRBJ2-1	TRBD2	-	TGCGCCAGCAGCTTGGCTCTAGCGGGAGTTGACGAGCAGTTCTTC	CASSLALAGVDEQFF
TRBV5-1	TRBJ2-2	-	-	TGCGCCAGCAGCTTGGCCCGGACAGCCAACACCGGGGAGCTGTTTTTT	CASSLARTANTGELFF